The 21 T cell receptor beta chains given below trace back to one sample, sequenced in a study of T cells in women clearing cervical HPV infection. Produced via immunoSEQ multiplex PCR; TCRdb's table is partial and in-frame only. This table holds about 37,000 clones. The sequenced sample was blood buffy coat. The receptor source for this set is a woman between 18 and 70 years old with a cervical HPV16 infection that either progressed to CIN3+ or cleared (not recorded which).

With respect to this clone: The DNA ends 3 residues before the CDR3 does, and the rest of the CDR3 is filled in from the germline J gene. The chain has TRBV5-1 and TRBJ2-2; possible D gene TRBD2, 5 bases. The V end lost 1 base, the J end lost 7 bases, and 14 bases lay between the germline ends. Germline assignment: CDR1 SGHRS and CDR2 YFSETQ. The CDR3 is made up of 15 amino acids. Incomplete CDR3 DNA: TGCGCCAGCAGCTTGACAACGGGGAGTGGCGGGGAG. Its translation: CASSLTTGSGGE. The entire CDR3 protein is CASSLTTGSGGELFF.

To note about this clone: The read finishes 3 residues shy of the CDR3 end, and the germline J gene is used to complete it. This chain joins TRBV20-1 and TRBJ2-7, with 7 bases identical to TRBD1. V lost 1 base, J lost 1 base, and 16 bases stayed unmatched. The germline V gene has CDR1 DFQATT and CDR2 SNEGSKA (reference sequence). This CDR3 contains 18 residues. Partial CDR3 DNA: TGCAGTGCTAGAGTTGGTTTTGGGATACAGGGGCTTTCCTACGAG. It translates to CSARVGFGIQGLSYE. The CDR3, in full, reads CSARVGFGIQGLSYEQYF.

Worth noting for this clone: The read gets to within 3 residues of the CDR3 end, and the germline J gene fills in the rest. The chain joins TRBV7-9 to TRBJ2-7, with 7 bases that match TRBD1. The CDR3 is made up of 14 amino acids. V dropped 4 bases and J dropped 4; count of bases not matched to a gene: 7. The germline CDR1 and CDR2 sequences are SEHNR and FQNEAQ (reference sequence). CDR3 residues: CASSSGTVTYEQYF. The part of the CDR3 DNA that was read is TGTGCCAGCAGCTCCGGGACAGTCACATACGAG.

About this clone itself: The read terminates 3 residues before the CDR3 end, so the remaining end is supplied by the germline J gene. The chain is built from TRBV30 and TRBJ1-5; the D gene is possibly TRBD1 (5 bases). The germline CDR1 and CDR2 sequences are GTSNPN and SVGIG (reference sequence). The CDR3 runs 16 residues. Trimming took off 0 bases at V and 5 bases at J, with 17 bases between the two ends. Incomplete CDR3 DNA: TGTGCCTGGAGTGTTCGAGGGGCGTCGTGGGATCAGCCC. This sequence encodes CAWSVRGASWDQP. The full CDR3 is CAWSVRGASWDQPQHF.

A remark on this clone: The read halts 3 residues ahead of the CDR3 end, with the missing end drawn from the germline J gene. The V call is TRBV20-1, the J call TRBJ1-1, with TRBD1 as a possible D gene (5 bases). There are 13 residues in the CDR3. Germline V CDR1 and CDR2: DFQATT, SNEGSKA (reference sequence). V was pared by 0 bases and J by 1 base, with 6 bases between. CDR3 DNA (partial): TGCAGTGCTAGAGAAGGGGCGAACACTGAA. Its protein is CSAREGANTE. The whole CDR3 is CSAREGANTEAFF.

Note on this clone: The read ends 3 residues early relative to the CDR3; the germline J gene fills the gap. The rearrangement joins TRBV6-2 or TRBV6-3 to TRBJ2-5, with a tentative D call TRBD1 (7 bases). V was clipped by 8 bases and J by 4 bases, with 17 bases between them. Germline V gives CDR1 MNHEY, CDR2 SVGEGT. The CDR3 consists of 14 residues. The part of the CDR3 DNA that was read is TGTGCCAGCCGGCCCGCAGGGGGAGGAGAGACC. This codes for CASRPAGGGET. The CDR3 as a whole reads CASRPAGGGETQYF.

The CDR3 sequence: CASSSQTGGNGETQYF. Incomplete CDR3 DNA: TGTGCCAGCAGCTCCCAGACAGGGGGCAATGGAGAGACG. This chain connects TRBV7-7 to TRBJ2-3; TRBD1 aligns across 10 bases. The read halts 3 residues ahead of the CDR3 end, with the missing end drawn from the germline J gene. CDR1 SSHAT and CDR2 FNYEAQ come from the germline V gene (reference sequence). This CDR3 spans 16 amino acids.

About this clone: The read finishes 3 residues shy of the CDR3 end, and the germline J gene is used to complete it. The V gene is TRBV20-1, the J gene TRBJ1-4; perhaps TRBD1 as D (5 bases). Trimming pared 1 base from V and 8 bases from J, leaving 11 bases between. This CDR3 spans 13 amino acids. The germline CDR1 and CDR2 sequences are DFQATT and SNEGSKA (reference sequence). CDR3 bases read: TGCAGTGCTAGAGTCCGACAGCAAGAAAAA. It encodes CSARVRQQEK. The CDR3 as a whole reads CSARVRQQEKLFF.

In regard to this clone: The CDR3 extends 3 residues past the end of the read, so its final part is completed from the germline J gene. V gene TRBV7-9 combines with J gene TRBJ2-3; 9 bases fit TRBD1. V shed 6 bases and J 4 bases; nucleotides not matched to a gene: 2. CDR1 is SEHNR, CDR2 FQNEAQ, per germline (reference sequence). The CDR3 contains 13 residues. The CDR3 here is CASRDRGSDTQYF. Incomplete CDR3 DNA: TGTGCCAGCAGGGACAGGGGCTCAGATACG.

Of note for this clone: The read stops 3 residues short of the end of the CDR3; the missing end is completed from the germline J gene. The chain uses TRBV5-4 and TRBJ2-3; unclear D gene. Germline loops: CDR1 SGHNT, CDR2 YYREEE (reference sequence). V was shortened by 4 bases and J by 0 bases, with 9 bases between the two germline ends. This CDR3 is 14 amino acids long. The CDR3 here is CASSTSRSTDTQYF. CDR3 DNA, as far as it was read: TGTGCCAGCAGCACCTCAAGGAGCACAGATACG.

Comments on this clone: The read ends 3 residues before the CDR3 terminus; that terminus is restored from the germline J gene. This chain links TRBV12-5 with TRBJ1-2, with a weak D call TRBD1 (5 bases). Germline CDR1 and CDR2: LGHNT and FRNRAP. The CDR3 extends over 13 amino acids. Trimming left V 6 bases short and J 4 bases short, with 12 bases between. The CDR3 loop reads CASGTLRVYGYTF. The covered CDR3 bases are TGTGCTAGTGGCACCCTCAGGGTCTATGGC.

Concerning this clone: Read data end 3 residues before the CDR3 end; the end is taken from the germline J gene. The chain joins TRBV9 to TRBJ2-1; 8 bases are shared with TRBD2. The V and J ends lost 0 bases and 8 bases, in that order; junction bases with no gene match: 10. Germline V gene lookup returns CDR1 SGDLS and CDR2 YYNGEE. This CDR3 contains 16 residues. The CDR3 sequence is CASSVALSGSQDEQFF. The DNA read from the CDR3 is TGTGCCAGCAGCGTAGCGCTGAGCGGGAGTCAGGATGAG. The entire variable domain, with the rest obtained from reference TRBV9 and TRBJ2-1, is as follows: DSGVTQTPKHLITATGQRVTLRCSPRSGDLSVYWYQQSLDQGLQFLIQYYNGEERAKGNILERFSAQQFPDLHSELNLSSLELGDSALYFCASSVALSGSQDEQFFGPGTRLTVL.

As regards this clone: The read gets to within 3 residues of the CDR3 end, and the germline J gene fills in the rest. This chain joins TRBV7-6 and TRBJ2-3; D remains unclear. The germline CDR1 and CDR2 sequences are SGHVS and FNYEAQ. The CDR3 has 14 residues. The ends were cut back, 1 base at V and 1 base at J, with 6 bases in the middle. Partial CDR3 DNA: TGTGCCAGCAGCTTAGGGGCTGGCACAGATACG. Translating it yields CASSLGAGTDT. The CDR3 reads in full as CASSLGAGTDTQYF.

To note about this clone: The read finishes 3 residues shy of the CDR3 end, and the germline J gene is used to complete it. This rearrangement joins TRBV5-1 to TRBJ1-2; D is perhaps TRBD1 (5 bases). V dropped 4 bases and J dropped 2 bases, with 9 bases sitting between them. Germline V gives CDR1 SGHRS, CDR2 YFSETQ. The CDR3 has 13 residues. The sequenced part of the CDR3 DNA is TGCGCCAGCAGCGAACAGGCCAACTATGGC. Amino acids: CASSEQANYG. The CDR3 in full is CASSEQANYGYTF.

The CDR3 is CASSLVTGQTDTQYF. The CDR3 DNA, read in part, is TGTGCCAGCAGCTTAGTTACAGGGCAAACAGATACG. The V call is TRBV7-2, the J call TRBJ2-3; D possibly corresponds to TRBD1 (6 bases). Read coverage stops 3 residues before the CDR3 terminus; the germline J gene supplies the remainder. The germline gives CDR1 SGHTA, CDR2 FQGNSA. This CDR3 is built from 15 residues. Between the trimmed V and J ends, which lost 1 base and 3 bases, there was a span of 11 bases.

Comment on this clone: The CDR3 end is not reached by the read, which stops 3 residues before it; the germline J gene fills it in. The rearrangement joins TRBV11-2 to TRBJ1-2; TRBD1 might be the D (6 bases). Germline assignment: CDR1 SGHAT and CDR2 FQNNGV. The CDR3 contains 13 residues. The CDR3 DNA, read in part, is TGTGCCAGCAGCCCCTCCCGGCAGGGGGGC. It is translated as CASSPSRQGG. The entire CDR3 sequence reads CASSPSRQGGYTF.

About this clone: The sequenced fragment ends 3 residues before the CDR3 boundary, so the rest is inferred from the germline J gene. The chain links TRBV29-1 to TRBJ2-2, with D unclear. Germline V gene sequence: CDR1 SQVTM, CDR2 ANQGSEA. The CDR3 is 11 residues long. CDR3 bases read: TGCAGCGTTGAACTAGGTGAAAAG. It translates to CSVELGEK. The entire CDR3 is CSVELGEKLFF.

Comments on this clone: The CDR3 end lies 3 residues beyond the end of the read and is filled in from the germline J gene. The chain links TRBV7-2 to TRBJ2-5; D perhaps matches TRBD2 (5 bases). The CDR3 loop spans 14 amino acids. Trimming cost V 3 bases and J 0 bases, with 8 bases left between them. CDR1 and CDR2 from the germline V gene are SGHTA and FQGNSA. The CDR3 bases that were read are TGTGCCAGCAGCTTGGGCGGGCACCAAGAGACC. Translated: CASSLGGHQET. The CDR3, in full, reads CASSLGGHQETQYF.

In the case of this clone: The read falls 3 residues short of the CDR3 end, and the missing part is taken from the germline J gene. The rearrangement joins TRBV10-3 to TRBJ1-2, with TRBD1 matching over 7 bases. The CDR3 has 13 residues. CDR1 is ENHRY, CDR2 SYGVKD, per germline. After removal of 6 bases from V and 2 bases from J, the junction contained 3 bases not matched to a gene. The chain's CDR3 is CAIRLDRNYGYTF. CDR3 DNA, as far as it was read: TGTGCCATCAGGTTGGACAGGAACTATGGC.

As for this clone: With the read ending 3 residues before the CDR3 end, the germline J gene is used to fill in that end. J is TRBJ2-3 and V is TRBV20-1, with D hard to call. Trimming left V 2 bases short and J 3 bases short, with 21 bases between. This CDR3 region has 17 residues. Germline V lookup: CDR1 DFQATT, CDR2 SNEGSKA (reference sequence). CDR3 in amino acids: CSARLINEAFRTDTQYF. The CDR3 bases that were read are TGCAGTGCTAGACTCATCAATGAGGCCTTTCGTACAGATACG.

Turning to this clone: The missing CDR3 end, 3 residues past where the read stops, is filled in from the germline J gene. The chain is built from TRBV2 and TRBJ2-3, with TRBD2 identical over 9 bases. Unmatched junction bases numbered 10, after V lost 6 bases and J lost 6 bases. Per germline, CDR1 SNHLY and CDR2 FYNNEI. The CDR3 loop spans 15 amino acids. CDR3 DNA, as far as it was read: TGTGCCAGCAGAGTATTAGCGGGAGATGGGGATACG. It is translated as CASRVLAGDGDT. The whole CDR3 sequence is CASRVLAGDGDTQYF.